This entry features one T cell receptor (beta chain) sequence. Its antigen is unidentified. The data belong to a study of OX40 agonist ivuxolimab in advanced cancers. Findings of the study overall: Among patients with partial responses at 0.1-3.0 mg/kg, clonal expansion was among the lowest. At doses 0.1 to 3.0 mg/kg, CD4+ and CD8+ clones expanded.

Assay used: immunoSEQ multiplex PCR; TCRdb lists only in-frame clones, some missing. Found here are tens of thousands of clones, 65% to 85% of them singletons; the top ten hold less than 25%. This CDR3 has 17 amino acids. Germline CDR1 and CDR2: SGHDN and FVKESK. V was trimmed by 2 bases and J by 0 bases, leaving 17 bases between them. Baseline, cycle 4 day 1, and cycle 7 day 1 were the blood sampling points. The sequence derives from an adult with an advanced solid tumor such as melanoma, head and neck, liver or kidney cancer. This sample comprised CD4+ or CD8+ T cells sorted from blood, obtained in a trial of the OX40 agonist ivuxolimab. The chain couples TRBV14 to TRBJ2-7; TRBD1 or TRBD2 may be the D gene (7 bases each). CDR3 residues: CASSQHGEGASSYEQYF. The DNA for the CDR3 is TGTGCCAGCAGCCAACACGGGGAGGGGGCCAGCTCCTACGAGCAGTACTTC.